This T cell receptor (beta chain) was retrieved from a study of OX40 agonist ivuxolimab in advanced cancers. Generated by immunoSEQ multiplex PCR, the TCRdb table keeps only in-frame clones and is missing some. Of about 50,000 clones detected, 91% appear once; the ten largest clones hold roughly 4.5%. Germline assignment: CDR1 ENHRY and CDR2 SYGVKD. The junction had 11 bases not matched to a gene; V was cut back by 2 bases and J by 3 bases. The CDR3 loop spans 17 amino acids. The chain combines TRBV10-3 with TRBJ2-3; 7 bases match TRBD2. The sample was CD4+ or CD8+ T cells sorted from blood, taken in a trial of the OX40 agonist ivuxolimab. This sequence was found in an adult with an advanced solid tumor such as melanoma, head and neck, liver or kidney cancer. This chain's CDR3 is CAISERVPAGMTDTQYF. DNA of the CDR3: TGTGCCATCAGTGAGAGGGTGCCAGCGGGAATGACAGATACGCAGTATTTT.